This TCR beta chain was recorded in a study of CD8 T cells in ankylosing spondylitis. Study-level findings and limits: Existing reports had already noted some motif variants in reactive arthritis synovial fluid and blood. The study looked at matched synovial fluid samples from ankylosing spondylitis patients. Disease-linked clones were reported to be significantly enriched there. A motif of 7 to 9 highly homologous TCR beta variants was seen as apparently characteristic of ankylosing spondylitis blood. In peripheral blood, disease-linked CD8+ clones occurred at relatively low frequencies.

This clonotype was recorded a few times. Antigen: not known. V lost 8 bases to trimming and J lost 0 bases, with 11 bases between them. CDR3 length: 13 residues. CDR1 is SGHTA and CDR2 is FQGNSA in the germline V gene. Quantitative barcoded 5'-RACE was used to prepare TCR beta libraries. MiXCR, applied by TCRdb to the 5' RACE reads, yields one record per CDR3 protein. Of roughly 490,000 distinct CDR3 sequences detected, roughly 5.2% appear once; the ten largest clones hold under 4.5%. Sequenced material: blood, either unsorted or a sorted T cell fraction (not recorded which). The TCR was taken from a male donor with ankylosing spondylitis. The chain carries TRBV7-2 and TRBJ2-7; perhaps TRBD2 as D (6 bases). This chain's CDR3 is CASRGRSSYEQYF. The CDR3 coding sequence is TGTGCCAGCCGGGGGAGAAGCTCCTACGAGCAGTACTTC.